Below, 30 T cell receptor beta chains from the same sample are listed, as sequenced in a study of cytomegalovirus exposure and HLA in healthy donors. 13 Jbeta primers and 60 Vbeta primers were used for the PCR. TCRdb's copy holds only in-frame clones and misses some; the assay was immunoSEQ multiplex PCR. The table shows about 130,000 clones, with roughly 80% occurring only once. Sequencing was done on a sample of PBMCs. These receptors were obtained from a man in his fifties in good health and CMV-seronegative.

By share, this clone counts as medium-sized (0.01 to 0.1%). The chain carries TRBV10-3 and TRBJ1-1, with no clear D. Trimming took 6 bases from V and 7 from J, leaving 12 bases between them. The CDR3 contains 12 residues. Germline assignment: CDR1 ENHRY and CDR2 SYGVKD. The DNA for the CDR3 is TGTGCCATCAGCGGGGAATCGATTGAAGCTTTCTTT. This gives the protein CAISGESIEAFF.

This clone was counted many times. The chain joins TRBV5-1 to TRBJ2-1; D not resolved. This CDR3 contains 12 residues. Germline CDR1 reads SGHRS; CDR2 reads YFSETQ. The V and J ends lost 0 bases and 6 bases respectively, with 4 bases between them. CDR3 protein: CASSLARNEQFF. CDR3 in DNA: TGCGCCAGCAGCTTGGCCCGCAATGAGCAGTTCTTC.

The V and J genes are TRBV10-1 and TRBJ2-2; TRBD2 might be the D (5 bases). The CDR3 extends over 13 amino acids. V was shortened by 10 bases and J by 1 base, with 10 bases between the two germline ends. Germline V gene lookup returns CDR1 WNHNN and CDR2 SYGVQD (reference sequence). The CDR3 nucleotides read TGCGCCACCGGGGAACTGAACACCGGGGAGCTGTTTTTT. Translation gives CATGELNTGELFF.

The chain employs TRBV7-9 and TRBJ2-3; 8 bases align to TRBD1. This CDR3 contains 15 residues. Per the germline V gene, CDR1 is SEHNR and CDR2 is FQNEAQ (reference sequence). The J segment lost 2 bases and the V segment lost 2 bases, leaving 3 bases of the junction unmatched. CDR3 nucleotides: TGTGCCAGCAGCTTAAACAGGGGGAACACAGATACGCAGTATTTT. Amino acids: CASSLNRGNTDTQYF.

The chain joins TRBV6-5 to TRBJ2-7; unclear D gene. CDR1 is MNHEY, CDR2 SVGAGI, per germline. Trimming took off 5 bases at V and 0 bases at J, with 8 bases between the two ends. This CDR3 is 13 amino acids long. In DNA form, the CDR3 reads TGTGCCAGCAGTCCTCAGGCCTCCTACGAGCAGTACTTC. Translated: CASSPQASYEQYF.

The chain is built from TRBV5-1 and TRBJ2-5, with 10 bases matching TRBD1. CDR1 SGHRS and CDR2 YFSETQ come from the germline V gene. Trimming cost V 4 bases and J 3 bases; bases outside gene matches: 3. The CDR3 is made up of 14 amino acids. CDR3 nucleotide sequence: TGCGCCAGCAGCCTCGGGACAGGGGAAGAGACCCAGTACTTC. It yields the protein CASSLGTGEETQYF.

The chain combines TRBV15 with TRBJ2-7, with 9 nucleotides matching TRBD1. This CDR3 is built from 16 residues. Germline loops: CDR1 LNHNV, CDR2 YYDKDF (reference sequence). The ends lost 4 bases at V and 1 base at J; junction bases unmatched: 8. The CDR3 reads CATSINSGTGSYEQYF. CDR3 in DNA: TGTGCCACCAGCATAAACTCCGGGACAGGGTCCTACGAGCAGTACTTC.

This clone has only a few counts. This sequence joins TRBV19 and TRBJ2-1; TRBD2 matches at 8 bases. Trimming removed 6 bases from V and 6 bases from J; junction bases left unmatched: 13. The CDR3 runs to 16 residues. Germline values: CDR1 LNHDA, CDR2 SQIVND (reference sequence). CDR3 nucleotides: TGTGCCAGTAGCGCTTTAAGCGGGAGTTTCAGCAATGAGCAGTTCTTC. Encoded protein: CASSALSGSFSNEQFF.

The CDR3 sequence is CSVRTGYNEQFF. The CDR3 nucleotides read TGCAGCGTCCGGACAGGGTACAATGAGCAGTTCTTC. The chain carries TRBV29-1 and TRBJ2-1; 8 positions match TRBD1. V was clipped by 6 bases and J by 4 bases; unmatched bases: 2. The CDR3 consists of 12 residues. Germline V lookup: CDR1 SQVTM, CDR2 ANQGSEA.

The CDR3 DNA follows: TGTGCCAGCAGCCCCCAAACAGGATCTGGGGCCAACGTCCTGACTTTC. Translating gives CASSPQTGSGANVLTF. J is TRBJ2-6 and V is TRBV5-4; TRBD1 is a possible D gene (5 bases). CDR1 and CDR2 (germline): SGHNT, YYREEE (reference sequence). V was shortened by 4 bases and J by 1 base, with 12 bases between the two germline ends. The CDR3 consists of 16 residues.

V usage is TRBV5-4 and J usage is TRBJ2-3; 9 bases agree with TRBD2. CDR1 and CDR2 (germline): SGHNT, YYREEE (reference sequence). CDR3 size: 14 residues. Trimming removed 3 bases from V and 5 bases from J; junction bases left unmatched: 4. CDR3 in DNA: TGTGCCAGCAGCTCACCACTAGCGGGAGATACGCAGTATTTT. This encodes CASSSPLAGDTQYF.

This clone turned up a few times. For the CDR3, the DNA is TGTGCCAGCAGAGCCGGGACAGGGCTAACTGAAGCTTTCTTT. This encodes CASRAGTGLTEAFF. The chain uses TRBV27 and TRBJ1-1; 9 bases align to TRBD1. This CDR3 contains 14 residues. V lost 6 bases, J lost 5 bases, and 7 bases stayed unmatched. CDR1 is MNHEY, CDR2 SMNVEV, per germline (reference sequence).

This clone was counted a few times. The chain carries TRBV6-5 and TRBJ2-7, with D tentatively TRBD2 (5 bases). Trimming cost V 2 bases and J 1 base, with 15 bases left between them. Germline V gene lookup returns CDR1 MNHEY and CDR2 SVGAGI. The CDR3 contains 16 residues. CDR3 region: CASSYTPWRASYEQYF. In DNA form, the CDR3 reads TGTGCCAGCAGTTACACCCCTTGGCGGGCGTCCTACGAGCAGTACTTC.

The genes are TRBV27 and TRBJ2-5; 7 bases align to TRBD2. The J call could be wrong; TRBJ2-7 is a better fit for the DNA end. The CDR3 is 15 amino acids. Per germline, CDR1 MNHEY and CDR2 SMNVEV (reference sequence). This CDR3 is CASRPSSGSSYEQYF. The CDR3 DNA reads TGTGCCAGCAGACCGTCTAGCGGTTCTTCCTACGAGCAGTACTTC.

As DNA, the CDR3 is TGTGCCAGCAGCTTCGGGCAGGGTCCCTACGAGCAGTACTTC. Its protein product is CASSFGQGPYEQYF. This chain joins TRBV7-2 and TRBJ2-7; D possibly corresponds to TRBD1 (5 bases). This CDR3 is built from 14 residues. The V gene's germline CDR1 is SGHTA and CDR2 FQGNSA. Trimming removed 3 bases from V and 2 bases from J, with 11 bases in between.

This clone was observed a few times. The V and J genes are TRBV6-5 and TRBJ2-5; 9 bases are a match to TRBD2. Trimming at V came to 5 bases and at J to 6 bases, leaving 7 bases not matched to a gene. The CDR3 contains 14 residues. Germline assignment: CDR1 MNHEY and CDR2 SVGAGI. Here the CDR3 DNA reads TGTGCCAGCAGTGAGGGGACTAGCCCGAAGACCCAGTACTTC. It encodes CASSEGTSPKTQYF.

The CDR3 region is CASSQELSSGSVYEQYF. The CDR3 DNA follows: TGCGCCAGCAGCCAAGAATTATCGAGCGGGAGTGTTTACGAGCAGTACTTC. The chain carries TRBV4-3 and TRBJ2-7, with 8 bases that match TRBD2. The V gene's germline CDR1 is LGHNA and CDR2 YSLEER. Trimming at V came to 0 bases and at J to 4 bases, leaving 11 bases not matched to a gene. The CDR3 contains 17 residues.

The chain carries TRBV6-5 and TRBJ1-5; TRBD1 matches 7 bases. Unmatched junction bases numbered 8, after V lost 4 bases and J lost 5 bases. The germline gives CDR1 MNHEY, CDR2 SVGAGI. CDR3 length: 15 amino acids. Written as DNA, the CDR3 is TGTGCCAGCAGTTCCGGGGGACAGCCCCATCAGCCCCAGCATTTT. As protein: CASSSGGQPHQPQHF.

In its sample, this clone was seen once. The chain employs TRBV27 and TRBJ2-7; the D gene is possibly TRBD1 (6 bases). V lost 10 bases, J lost 3 bases, and 16 bases lay in between. The CDR3 covers 13 residues. The germline CDR1 and CDR2 sequences are MNHEY and SMNVEV (reference sequence). CDR3 protein: CATSRTADYEQYF. In nucleotides, the CDR3 is TGTGCCACCTCCCGGACAGCCGACTACGAGCAGTACTTC.

This clone appeared a few times. The CDR3 loop reads CASSSSWGAYNEQFF. DNA for the CDR3: TGTGCCAGCAGCTCCAGTTGGGGGGCCTACAATGAGCAGTTCTTC. The rearrangement uses TRBV11-2 and TRBJ2-1, with D maybe TRBD2 (6 bases). This CDR3 spans 15 amino acids. Germline V CDR1 and CDR2: SGHAT, FQNNGV. The V gene lost 4 bases and the J gene lost 2 bases, with 12 bases spanning the gap.

The chain employs TRBV9 and TRBJ2-6; 7 bases line up with TRBD2. The CDR3 sequence is 19 residues long. Looked up from germline, CDR1 is SGDLS and CDR2 is YYNGEE. V trimming: 2 bases; J trimming: 2 bases; junction bases outside the gene matches: 13. CDR3 amino acids: CASSVPLGSGIAGANVLTF. CDR3 in DNA: TGTGCCAGCAGCGTCCCTCTGGGGAGCGGGATAGCTGGGGCCAACGTCCTGACTTTC.

The V gene is TRBV2, the J gene TRBJ2-3; 8 positions agree with TRBD2. This CDR3 comprises 17 residues. With 5 bases clipped from V and 3 bases from J, the junction kept 13 bases outside the gene matches. Germline V gene sequence: CDR1 SNHLY, CDR2 FYNNEI. DNA of the CDR3: TGTGCCAGCAGTCCCCGCGTCGGGGGGGTTAGGACAGATACGCAGTATTTT. This gives the protein CASSPRVGGVRTDTQYF.

The chain recombines TRBV10-3 with TRBJ1-3; 7 nucleotides align to TRBD1. The CDR3 covers 12 residues. V lost 10 bases to trimming and J lost 3 bases; unmatched junction nucleotides: 3. Germline CDR1 reads ENHRY; CDR2 reads SYGVKD. The CDR3 DNA follows: TGTGCCACCGGACAGGTTGGAAACACCATATATTTT. The encoded protein is CATGQVGNTIYF.

This clone appeared a few times. Here the CDR3 reads CASSQGQVYGYTF. The CDR3 DNA reads TGCGCCAGCAGCCAAGGACAGGTCTATGGCTACACCTTC. The chain joins TRBV4-1 to TRBJ1-2; possibly TRBD1 for D (6 bases). This CDR3 comprises 13 residues. Germline CDR1 and CDR2: MGHRA and YSYEKL. V was shortened by 1 base and J by 4 bases, with 7 bases between the two germline ends.

The V call is TRBV11-2, the J call TRBJ2-7; 10 nucleotides align to TRBD1. The CDR3 contains 15 residues. With 4 bases clipped from V and 1 base from J, the junction kept 4 bases outside the gene matches. CDR1 is SGHAT and CDR2 is FQNNGV in the germline V gene. The chain's CDR3 is CASSSGGQGSYEQYF. Written as DNA, the CDR3 is TGTGCCAGCAGCTCAGGGGGACAGGGGTCCTACGAGCAGTACTTC.

This clone was observed a few times. The chain recombines TRBV2 with TRBJ2-1; D is perhaps TRBD1 (6 bases). V dropped 3 bases and J dropped 6 bases, with 12 bases sitting between them. Germline CDR1 reads SNHLY; CDR2 reads FYNNEI. The CDR3 has 14 residues. DNA for the CDR3: TGTGCCAGCAGTGACAGGGGCGGTGGCAATGAGCAGTTCTTC. Translation: CASSDRGGGNEQFF.

V is TRBV7-9 and J is TRBJ1-4; D is undetermined. This CDR3 has 17 amino acids. The germline V gene encodes CDR1 SEHNR and CDR2 FQNEAQ (reference sequence). V gave up 4 bases and J gave up 3 bases, with 18 bases separating them. CDR3 loop: CASSSPRATEANEKLFF. The CDR3 region has the DNA TGTGCCAGCAGCTCCCCCCGAGCGACCGAAGCTAATGAAAAACTGTTTTTT.

The chain links TRBV7-3 to TRBJ2-2; TRBD1 agrees at 10 bases. After removal of 5 bases from V and 6 bases from J, the junction contained 0 bases not matched to a gene. Per the germline V gene, CDR1 is SGHTA and CDR2 is FQGTGA. The CDR3 loop spans 13 amino acids. CDR3 DNA: TGTGCCAGCAGCGGGACAGGGGCCGGGGAGCTGTTTTTT. Translation: CASSGTGAGELFF.

This clone showed up just a few times. V is TRBV19 and J is TRBJ1-1, with TRBD1 as a possible D gene (5 bases). CDR1 LNHDA and CDR2 SQIVND come from the germline V gene (reference sequence). Trimming removed 5 bases from V and 0 bases from J, with 19 bases in between. This CDR3 spans 17 amino acids. CDR3 sequence: CASSPGQEHELNTEAFF. The CDR3 nucleotides are TGTGCCAGTAGTCCTGGACAAGAACACGAACTGAACACTGAAGCTTTCTTT.

This clone came up once. The chain carries TRBV28 and TRBJ2-1; TRBD2 matches 13 bases. V shed 7 bases, J shed 4 bases, and the junction held 10 bases outside the gene matches. CDR1 and CDR2 from the germline V gene are MDHEN and SYDVKM. The CDR3 contains 17 residues. The CDR3 sequence: CASTPPGLAGKYNEQFF. For the CDR3, the DNA is TGTGCCAGCACACCTCCGGGACTAGCGGGAAAATACAATGAGCAGTTCTTC.